These 17 T cell receptor beta chains were all obtained from the same sample, sequenced in a study of blood T cell repertoires in COVID-19. TCRdb's copy holds only in-frame clones and misses some; the assay was immunoSEQ multiplex PCR. The sample has 55,000 to 80,000 clones; 80% to 90% are singletons. The material sequenced was peripheral blood. The receptors originated from a man aged 45-65 years with acute or convalescent COVID-19.

Remarks on this clone: Germline is not matched at one junction end, which may reflect a read error. The rearrangement joins TRBV15 to TRBJ2-3, with 11 positions matching TRBD2. CDR1 is LNHNV and CDR2 is YYDKDF in the germline V gene (reference sequence). The CDR3 is 15 amino acids. CDR3 sequence (DNA): TGCCTCCGGTGGGCTAGCGGGAGGAGCACAGATACGCAGTATTTT. Residues: CLRWASGRSTDTQYF.

The table lists this clone with a count of one. The chain is built from TRBV18 and TRBJ1-2; D remains unclear. Germline assignment: CDR1 KGHSH and CDR2 LQKENI. V was trimmed by 3 bases and J by 1 base, leaving 18 bases between them. The CDR3 length is 17 residues. CDR3 sequence: CASSPGRASPHNYGYTF. The CDR3 DNA is TGTGCCAGCTCACCCGGGAGAGCATCTCCCCATAACTATGGCTACACCTTC.

The rearrangement joins TRBV6-2 or TRBV6-3 to TRBJ2-5; no definite D call. Germline-derived CDR1 and CDR2 are MNHEY and SVGEGT. Trimming removed 5 bases from V and 7 bases from J, with 14 bases in between. The CDR3 runs to 13 residues. CDR3 loop: CASSAPTPGTQYF. In DNA, the CDR3 is TGTGCCAGCAGTGCGCCTACCCCCGGGACCCAGTACTTC.

This clone is medium-sized in the sample. This chain joins TRBV6-4 and TRBJ2-2; 9 bases are shared with TRBD1. Per germline, CDR1 MRHNA and CDR2 SNTAGT. The CDR3 sequence is 16 residues long. V dropped 2 bases and J dropped 3; count of bases not matched to a gene: 4. The CDR3 bases are TGTGCCAGCAGTGACACAGGGGGCAAGGACACCGGGGAGCTGTTTTTT. Its protein product is CASSDTGGKDTGELFF.

The chain recombines TRBV5-1 with TRBJ2-3; no clear D gene. The CDR3 length is 17 residues. Trimming stripped 4 bases from V and 3 bases from J, with 21 bases between. Germline V gene lookup returns CDR1 SGHRS and CDR2 YFSETQ. In DNA form, the CDR3 reads TGCGCCAGCAGCAAGGAAGCTTCCGGGTCCGTAACAGATACGCAGTATTTT. Translation gives CASSKEASGSVTDTQYF.

This rearrangement joins TRBV27 to TRBJ2-1, with TRBD2 identical over 9 bases. Trimming removed 5 bases from V and 4 bases from J; junction bases left unmatched: 0. The CDR3 loop spans 13 amino acids. Germline V CDR1 and CDR2: MNHEY, SMNVEV (reference sequence). The CDR3 DNA reads TGTGCCAGCAGTCTAGCGGGATACAATGAGCAGTTCTTC. Translating gives CASSLAGYNEQFF.

In this sample, this clone turned up a few times. The gene calls are TRBV6-2 or TRBV6-3 and TRBJ1-2, with a possible D match to TRBD1 (5 bases). Germline-derived CDR1 and CDR2 are MNHEY and SVGEGT. CDR3 length: 14 amino acids. With 2 bases removed from V and 4 bases from J, the gap between germline ends came to 11 bases. The DNA of the CDR3 is TGTGCCAGCAGTTACGTCCAGGGCGGCTATGGCTACACCTTC. Protein sequence: CASSYVQGGYGYTF.

The chain recombines TRBV7-2 with TRBJ1-2; no clear D. Germline V gene lookup returns CDR1 SGHTA and CDR2 FQGNSA. The V end was cut by 2 bases, the J end by 5 bases, with 15 bases between. The CDR3 length is 15 residues. The CDR3 loop is CASSLYQNIAYGYTF. In DNA form, the CDR3 reads TGTGCCAGCAGCTTATATCAGAATATAGCGTATGGCTACACCTTC.

The chain links TRBV7-7 to TRBJ2-1; tentatively, D is TRBD2 (7 bases). CDR1 is SSHAT, CDR2 FNYEAQ, per germline (reference sequence). Trimming stripped 5 bases from V and 9 bases from J, with 23 bases between. The CDR3 sequence is 16 residues long. The CDR3 nucleotides are TGTGCCAGCAGCCCCTCCGTCGGGGGGCAGGGGAGTGAGCAGTTCTTC. The encoded protein is CASSPSVGGQGSEQFF.

V and J are TRBV3-1 (or the pseudogene TRBV3-2) and TRBJ2-5, with D possibly matching TRBD2 (5 bases). V was pared by 1 base and J by 6 bases, with 9 bases between. CDR1 is LGHDT, CDR2 YNNKEL, per germline (reference sequence). The CDR3 is 13 residues long. CDR3 amino acids: CASSQGRGKTQYF. The DNA for the CDR3 is TGTGCCAGCAGCCAAGGTCGGGGAAAGACCCAGTACTTC.

CDR3 sequence reads: CATSDQTGDTTDTQYF. CDR3 nucleotide sequence: TGTGCCACCAGTGATCAAACCGGGGACACCACAGATACGCAGTATTTT. The chain links TRBV24-1 to TRBJ2-3; a weak D match, TRBD1 (6 bases). Trimming cost V 3 bases and J 2 bases, with 14 bases left between them. Looked up from germline, CDR1 is KGHDR and CDR2 is SFDVKD. The CDR3 sequence is 16 residues long.

The CDR3 DNA reads TGCGCCAGCGCCCCGGGACAGGGGAAGGGGGACACTGAAGCTTTCTTT. The encoded protein is CASAPGQGKGDTEAFF. V is TRBV10-1 and J is TRBJ1-1; TRBD1 agrees at 10 bases. The V and J ends lost 8 bases and 3 bases, in that order; junction bases with no gene match: 12. CDR1 is WNHNN and CDR2 is SYGVQD in the germline V gene (reference sequence). This CDR3 is 16 amino acids long.

The chain carries TRBV11-3 and TRBJ2-6; possible D gene TRBD2, 6 bases. The CDR3 has 15 residues. CDR1 SGHNT and CDR2 YENEEA come from the germline V gene. V was shortened by 3 bases and J by 10 bases, with 16 bases between the two germline ends. This CDR3 reads CASSLGGVRYNVLTF. The DNA for the CDR3 is TGTGCCAGCAGCTTGGGGGGAGTTCGGTATAACGTCCTGACTTTC.

The chain is built from TRBV5-1 and TRBJ1-1; D ambiguous. Germline CDR1 is SGHRS and CDR2 is YFSETQ. The CDR3 length is 11 residues. Deletions cut 7 bases from V and 7 bases from J, with 11 bases between. The CDR3 DNA reads TGCGCCAGCCTCGGAGTGAATGAAGCTTTCTTT. Amino acids: CASLGVNEAFF. Full variable domain (rest looked up from reference TRBV5-1 and TRBJ1-1): KAGVTQTPRYLIKTRGQQVTLSCSPISGHRSVSWYQQTPGQGLQFLFEYFSETQRNKGNFPGRFSGRQFSNSRSEMNVSTLELGDSALYLCASLGVNEAFFGQGTRLTVV.

The chain carries TRBV15 and TRBJ2-5; 12 positions match TRBD1. CDR1 and CDR2 from the germline V gene are LNHNV and YYDKDF (reference sequence). The length of the CDR3 is 16 residues. The junction had 11 bases not matched to a gene; V was cut back by 5 bases and J by 7 bases. The CDR3 sequence: CATSVSGTGGWGTQYF. The CDR3, as DNA: TGTGCCACCAGCGTGTCCGGGACAGGGGGCTGGGGGACCCAGTACTTC.

The CDR3 loop is CASSESSLADDEQFF. For the CDR3, the DNA is TGCGCCAGCAGTGAGTCGAGTCTAGCCGACGATGAGCAGTTCTTC. V and J are TRBV10-1 and TRBJ2-1; D is perhaps TRBD2 (5 bases). Trimming removed 0 bases from V and 8 bases from J, with 14 bases in between. CDR3 length equals 15 residues. The V gene's germline CDR1 is WNHNN and CDR2 SYGVQD (reference sequence).

V usage is TRBV7-3 and J usage is TRBJ2-2; TRBD1 aligns across 10 bases. CDR1 is SGHTA and CDR2 is FQGTGA in the germline V gene. V gave up 2 bases and J gave up 7 bases; unmatched junction bases: 16. The CDR3 extends over 19 amino acids. In DNA, the CDR3 is TGTGCCAGCAGCTTACTCTCTATCTGGGGACAGGGGTCGGTCGGGGAGCTGTTTTTT. This translates into CASSLLSIWGQGSVGELFF.